This paragraph reports one T cell receptor beta chain. Its antigen is still unknown. Base qualities are not recorded, but no much larger clone differs from it by a single base. The record originates from a study of blood T cell repertoires in COVID-19 (dated by TCRdb to about 2020). With respect to the entire study: Samples from collaborators originated in the United States, Italy and Spain and spanned both the acute and convalescent phases of COVID-19. The material from the prospective study consisted of cDNA or gDNA derived from T cells, B-cell-depleted T cells, or PBMCs. Deeply sampled blood TCRbeta repertoires from subjects exposed to, actively infected with, or recovered from COVID-19 were included in the dataset. The repertoires were made available in a free public database intended to serve as a resource for research on the immune response to SARS-CoV-2. The samples were drawn from the first 160 participants of the ongoing ImmuneRACE study and from 1,254 subjects provided by 6 global collaborators. The sample metadata nearly always contained a de-identified subject ID, COVID-19 status, age in years and sex. HLA class I and class II types, where available, came from metadata supplied by the sample provider rather than from assay-based typing. Overall study results and their limits: Clinical and demographic metadata were provided uncurated, with the amount varying by source and participant.

The CDR3 runs 15 amino acids, cysteine and phenylalanine included. The CDR3 DNA has 45 bases and is translated from base 1. From a lookup of the germline V gene, CDR1 and CDR2 are SGDLS and YYNGEE. V is clipped by 3 bases and J by 0 bases, and the sequence between their germline boundaries is 10 bases long. In Seattle, one collaborating source enrolled patients while the infection was active and tracked those patients longitudinally over the course of disease. The collaborating institutions used their own protocols to collect whole blood in K2EDTA tubes. For TCRbeta analysis, collaborators shipped samples in one of three forms: frozen whole blood, isolated PBMCs, or DNA extracted from either of those sample types. TCRbeta CDR3 regions were amplified from genomic DNA by means of the immunoSEQ Assay, a bias-controlled multiplex PCR. The paper's data handling went like this. The number of nucleated cells in each sample was estimated by amplification of reference gene primers within the assay. To quantify the absolute abundance of each unique TCRbeta CDR3 rearrangement, sequence reads were collapsed and filtered. For each sample, productive Simpson clonality was calculated by taking the square root of Simpson's diversity index across productive rearrangements. This immuneACCESS table, as held by TCRdb, lists in-frame sequences with V and J called but not all clones. Of the missing ones, under half trace to an unresolved V gene in checked studies; the others have no known cause. The V and J calls and the clone size are those of that table, but D and trimming were determined from the DNA. The sample table contains approximately 350,000 clones; only one count was recorded for roughly 90% of them. Jointly, the top ten make up approximately 3% of the sample.

The receptor chain draws on TRBV9 and TRBJ1-3; TRBD1 is perhaps the D gene, given 6 matching bases. The sequence came from a woman younger than 45 with COVID-19, enrolled during active disease. The sequencing sample was made of peripheral blood. This receptor has the CDR3 CASSAQDSSGNTIYF. The DNA sequence reads TGTGCCAGCAGCGCCCAGGACAGCTCTGGAAACACCATATATTTT.